What follows is one T cell receptor beta chain and its context. The sample comes from a study of shared T cell receptors in the human thymus. Assay: immunoSEQ multiplex PCR; the TCRdb copy retains only in-frame clones and omits some. The sample comprises hundreds of thousands of clones, around 87% of which are singletons, and about 0.0094% rests with the top ten. These records were also assigned to another study, of human thymus T cells. As that report states: There appeared to be biased usage of V and J genes in thymic and blood repertoires. Unrelated individuals reportedly shared highly overlapping thymic TCR repertoires.

Input material: thymocytes. This TCR came from a boy in the first two years of life with a congenital heart defect.

DNA for the CDR3: TGTGCCAGCAGCTTGGAAGCAAAGCCTAACTATGGCTACACCTTC. Translated, it gives CASSLEAKPNYGYTF. The chain links TRBV5-6 to TRBJ1-2; unclear D gene. From germline, CDR1 is SGHDT and CDR2 YYEEEE. This CDR3 contains 15 residues. Between the trimmed V and J ends, which lost 0 bases and 0 bases, there was a span of 9 bases.